This TCR beta chain was recorded in a study of lymphopenia after photon versus proton radiotherapy. The V and J ends lost 5 bases and 7 bases respectively, with 14 bases between them. This CDR3 spans 12 amino acids. Germline CDR1 and CDR2: GTSNPN and SVGIG (reference sequence). General study points: Photon-treated patients lost naive T cells and TCR diversity; proton-treated stayed stable. Post-nadir diversity loss with photons came from oligoclonal expansion, particularly CD8+ Temra cells.

Generated by immunoSEQ multiplex PCR, the TCRdb table keeps only in-frame clones and is missing some. This sample carries about 19,000 clones, about nine tenths of them seen once, and the ten largest clones take around 6.1%. Points on this clone: What it binds is unknown.

This chain links TRBV30 with TRBJ2-5; D call uncertain. The specimen comprised peripheral blood, sampled from a patient treated with photon-based radiotherapy. The TCR originated in a man in his 60s with pancreatic cancer. The chain's CDR3 is CAWGRGVGTQYF. Written as DNA, the CDR3 is TGTGCCTGGGGGCGAGGCGTTGGGACCCAGTACTTC.